These 20 T cell receptor beta chains share one sample of origin, sequenced in a study of blood T cells in healthy people across ages. Using a J-beta primer mix together with a sample-barcoded 5' primer, a second PCR was run for about 7 to 12 cycles. TCRdb reprocessed the 5' RACE reads with MiXCR, giving one entry per CDR3 protein. Found here are more than 1.4 million distinct CDR3 sequences, roughly 40% of them singletons; the top ten hold 7.9%. Sequenced sample: blood. The source of these receptors is a woman between 18 and 29 years old in good health.

The chain couples TRBV7-9 to TRBJ1-4, with D unresolved. The CDR3 loop spans 15 amino acids. The germline CDR1 and CDR2 sequences are SEHNR and FQNEAQ (reference sequence). V lost 3 bases and J lost 5, with 13 bases in between. CDR3 region: CASSFVLGGNEKLFF. CDR3 bases: TGTGCCAGCAGCTTCGTGCTGGGAGGGAATGAAAAACTGTTTTTT.

This clonotype has just a few counts. The gene calls are TRBV5-1 and TRBJ1-1; possible D gene TRBD1, 5 bases. V was cut by 1 base and J by 1 base, with 11 bases left in between. Germline values: CDR1 SGHRS, CDR2 YFSETQ. This CDR3 region has 15 residues. The CDR3 protein is CASSLQGTSNTEAFF. The CDR3 coding sequence is TGCGCCAGCAGCTTGCAGGGTACTTCGAACACTGAAGCTTTCTTT.

This clonotype has just a few counts. The genes are TRBV28 and TRBJ2-7; D may be TRBD1 or TRBD2 (5 bases each). Germline V gene sequence: CDR1 MDHEN, CDR2 SYDVKM. CDR3 size: 17 residues. Trimming shortened V by 3 bases and J by 0 bases, and 18 bases separated the two germline ends. CDR3 sequence reads: CASSFIRDRIRSYEQYF. The CDR3 DNA sequence: TGTGCCAGCAGTTTCATCCGGGACCGAATACGCTCCTACGAGCAGTACTTC.

The chain recombines TRBV10-3 with TRBJ1-1, with TRBD1 identical over 12 bases. Germline CDR1 is ENHRY and CDR2 is SYGVKD. V was pared by 6 bases and J by 1 base, with 3 bases of the junction left unmatched. This CDR3 comprises 15 residues. CDR3 loop: CAISEGQGANTEAFF. The DNA of the CDR3 is TGTGCCATCAGCGAGGGACAGGGGGCGAACACTGAAGCTTTCTTT.

This clonotype showed up just a few times. The chain has TRBV12-3 or TRBV12-4 and TRBJ2-3; D possibly corresponds to TRBD1 (6 bases). The CDR3 runs to 14 residues. The V end lost 5 bases, the J end lost 6 bases, and 15 bases lay between the germline ends. This chain's CDR3 is CASSTPGDRDTQYF. The CDR3 DNA reads as TGTGCCAGCAGTACCCCAGGGGACCGGGATACGCAGTATTTT.

CDR3 amino acids: CASSDGQGRDTQYF. DNA of the CDR3: TGTGCCAGCAGCGACGGACAGGGTCGTGATACGCAGTATTTT. The chain uses TRBV5-5 and TRBJ2-3; 8 nucleotides agree with TRBD1. The junction had 7 bases not matched to a gene; V was cut back by 4 bases and J by 6 bases. Germline V CDR1 and CDR2: SGHKS, YYEKEE (reference sequence). The CDR3 has 14 residues.

The chain joins TRBV6-1 to TRBJ2-2; no clear D gene. The CDR3 totals 14 residues. V was shortened by 9 bases and J by 3 bases, with 14 bases between the two germline ends. Germline values: CDR1 MNHNS, CDR2 SASEGT. The CDR3 sequence: CASTPGRYTGELFF. CDR3 DNA: TGTGCCAGTACACCGGGTCGCTACACCGGGGAGCTGTTTTTT.

The rearrangement uses TRBV20-1 and TRBJ1-5; TRBD1 matches 8 bases. V lost 4 bases to trimming and J lost 7 bases; unmatched junction nucleotides: 9. The CDR3 loop spans 14 amino acids. The V gene's germline CDR1 is DFQATT and CDR2 SNEGSKA (reference sequence). The CDR3 is CSATNPGTGQPQHF. In DNA, the CDR3 is TGCAGTGCTACCAACCCCGGGACAGGCCAGCCCCAGCATTTT.

This clonotype was counted once. This chain joins TRBV20-1 and TRBJ2-1; unclear D gene. The ends were cut back, 3 bases at V and 2 bases at J, with 14 bases in the middle. Germline loops: CDR1 DFQATT, CDR2 SNEGSKA (reference sequence). CDR3 length equals 15 residues. Here the CDR3 DNA reads TGCAGTGCTAGTAGATTCGAGGTAGCCTACAATGAGCAGTTCTTC. Encoded protein: CSASRFEVAYNEQFF.

This clonotype showed up just a few times. The gene calls are TRBV12-3 or TRBV12-4 and TRBJ2-7, with D possibly being TRBD1 (6 bases). CDR3 length equals 13 residues. V was clipped by 7 bases and J by 5 bases, with 15 bases between them. CDR3 sequence: CASTDTQGNEQYF. The CDR3 DNA follows: TGTGCCAGCACCGATACACAGGGAAACGAGCAGTACTTC.

This chain uses TRBV15 with TRBJ2-4, with D unresolved. Near its end, the DNA agrees better with TRBJ2-5, so the J call may be wrong. This CDR3 contains 13 residues. In germline, CDR1 is LNHNV, CDR2 YYDKDF (reference sequence). The CDR3 sequence: CATSQPSQETQYF. For the CDR3, the DNA is TGTGCCACCAGCCAGCCCTCCCAAGAGACCCAGTACTTC.

This clonotype was seen more than once but under ten times. The chain employs TRBV27 and TRBJ1-2; D is unclear. Germline CDR1 is MNHEY and CDR2 is SMNVEV (reference sequence). The CDR3 contains 14 residues. V was cut by 6 bases and J by 10 bases, with 21 bases left in between. The CDR3 DNA sequence: TGTGCCAGCAGAGGTGCTGGTGGATCGTCAGACTACACCTTC. Translation: CASRGAGGSSDYTF.

The genes are TRBV27 and TRBJ2-5, with 9 nucleotides matching TRBD2. The CDR3 sequence is 15 residues long. Looked up from germline, CDR1 is MNHEY and CDR2 is SMNVEV (reference sequence). The V gene end was trimmed by 6 bases and the J gene end by 11 bases; junction bases not matched to a gene: 16. The CDR3 here is CASRIAGATYNEQYF. CDR3 sequence (DNA): TGTGCCAGCAGAATAGCGGGGGCGACCTACAATGAGCAGTACTTC.

J is TRBJ2-5 and V is TRBV15; D remains unclear. The DNA matches TRBJ2-7 better at its end, which makes the J call doubtful. Germline V lookup: CDR1 LNHNV, CDR2 YYDKDF (reference sequence). The CDR3 is 14 amino acids. The CDR3 coding sequence is TGTGCCACCAGCAGGGTTCCTACAACCTACGAGCAGTACTTC. Amino acid sequence: CATSRVPTTYEQYF.

This clonotype showed up just a few times. The gene calls are TRBV10-3 and TRBJ2-1, with 10 positions matching TRBD1. The trim removed 0 bases at V and 9 bases at J, leaving 11 bases unmatched. There are 17 residues in the CDR3. Germline V gene lookup returns CDR1 ENHRY and CDR2 SYGVKD. CDR3: CAISESGQGTTRAEQFF. Here the CDR3 DNA reads TGTGCCATCAGTGAGTCGGGACAGGGGACTACTAGAGCTGAGCAGTTCTTC.

V usage is TRBV6-6 and J usage is TRBJ2-3, with D uncertain. Looked up from germline, CDR1 is MNHNY and CDR2 is SVGAGI (reference sequence). Trimming took 7 bases from V and 0 from J, leaving 17 bases between them. The CDR3 consists of 16 residues. The DNA of the CDR3 is TGTGCCAGCATGGACCCGGGCTCGGCTAGCACAGATACGCAGTATTTT. Its translation: CASMDPGSASTDTQYF.

V gene TRBV7-7 combines with J gene TRBJ2-1, with TRBD1 matching over 9 bases. The J call may be faulty, since TRBJ2-7 better matches the DNA end. The CDR3 contains 12 residues. CDR1 and CDR2 (germline): SSHAT, FNYEAQ (reference sequence). The CDR3 DNA is TGTGCTAGCGGCACAGGGGGCCATGAGCAGTACTTC. Translating it yields CASGTGGHEQYF.

Points on this clonotype: At one boundary the junction diverges from the germline segment, which might be a read error. The rearrangement uses TRBV30 and TRBJ1-2; no reliable D call. The germline gives CDR1 GTSNPN, CDR2 SVGIG (reference sequence). The CDR3 loop spans 12 amino acids. The CDR3 DNA is TGTGCCGGGAGTGGACCTAACTATGGCTACACCTTC. This sequence encodes CAGSGPNYGYTF. Looking up the rest from reference TRBV30 and TRBJ1-2 gives the full variable domain: SQTIHQWPATLVQPVGSPLSLECTVEGTSNPNLYWYRQAAGRGLQLLFYSVGIGQISSEVPQNLSASRPQDRQFILSSKKLLLSDSGFYLCAGSGPNYGYTFGSGTRLTVV.

J is TRBJ2-3 and V is TRBV10-3; a possible D gene is TRBD2 (6 bases). With 4 bases removed from V and 3 bases from J, the gap between germline ends came to 11 bases. There are 14 residues in the CDR3. The V gene's germline CDR1 is ENHRY and CDR2 SYGVKD. The chain's CDR3 is CAISGSGETDTQYF. CDR3 DNA: TGTGCCATCAGTGGATCGGGGGAAACAGATACGCAGTATTTT.

V usage is TRBV3-1 and J usage is TRBJ2-1; 10 bases align to TRBD2. This CDR3 has 15 amino acids. The germline V gene encodes CDR1 LGHDT and CDR2 YNNKEL (reference sequence). Unmatched junction bases numbered 4, after V lost 3 bases and J lost 5 bases. CDR3 sequence: CASSQGLARNNEQFF. Here the CDR3 DNA reads TGTGCCAGCAGCCAGGGACTAGCGAGGAACAATGAGCAGTTCTTC.